The entry that follows covers one T cell receptor beta chain sequence. This entry comes from a study of blood T cell repertoires in COVID-19. Study overall: From the United States, Italy and Spain came samples of acute and convalescent COVID-19.

Per germline, CDR1 SGHRS and CDR2 YFSETQ. Trimming removed 4 bases at V and 4 bases at J, with 13 bases between. The CDR3 extends over 14 amino acids. Original methodology: From reference gene primer amplification, estimates of nucleated cell counts were derived. Assay used: immunoSEQ multiplex PCR; TCRdb lists only in-frame clones, some missing. V and J calls and clone size are copied from that table; D and trimming were computed from the DNA. The data contain about 230,000 clones, roughly 84% of them singletons. The V call is TRBV5-1, the J call TRBJ2-3; a weak D match, TRBD1 (6 bases). This TCR came from a woman aged 45-65 years with acute or convalescent COVID-19. Sequencing used peripheral blood. In nucleotides, the CDR3 is TGCGCCAGCAGCCAAGAATCAGGGGCAGATACGCAGTATTTT. Translating it yields CASSQESGADTQYF.